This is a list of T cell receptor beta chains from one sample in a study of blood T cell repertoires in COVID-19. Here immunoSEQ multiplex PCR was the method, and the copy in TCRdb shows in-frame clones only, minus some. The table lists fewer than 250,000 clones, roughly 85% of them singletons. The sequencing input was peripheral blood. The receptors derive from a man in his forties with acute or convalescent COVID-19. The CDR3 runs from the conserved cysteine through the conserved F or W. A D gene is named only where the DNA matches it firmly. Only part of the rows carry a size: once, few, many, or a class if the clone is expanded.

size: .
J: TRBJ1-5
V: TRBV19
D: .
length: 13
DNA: TGTGCCAGCGCCGACGGTGGAGATCAGCCCCAGCATTTT
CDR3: CASADGGDQPQHF

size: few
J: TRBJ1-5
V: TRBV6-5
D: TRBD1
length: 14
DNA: TGTGCCAGCAGGGGACAGGGCTCCGATCAGCCCCAGCATTTT
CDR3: CASRGQGSDQPQHF

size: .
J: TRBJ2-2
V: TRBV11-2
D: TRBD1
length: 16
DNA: TGTGCCAGCAGCCCGAGGACAGGGGGTATAGGAGGGGAGCTGTTTTTT
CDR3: CASSPRTGGIGGELFF

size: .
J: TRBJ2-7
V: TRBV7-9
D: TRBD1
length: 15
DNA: TGTGCCAGCAGCTTGGACGGACAGGGTCGTTACGAGCAGTACTTC
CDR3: CASSLDGQGRYEQYF

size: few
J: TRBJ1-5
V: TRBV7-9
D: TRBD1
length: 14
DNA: TGTGCCAGCAGCCACGGACAGGGCGGTCAGCCCCAGCATTTT
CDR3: CASSHGQGGQPQHF

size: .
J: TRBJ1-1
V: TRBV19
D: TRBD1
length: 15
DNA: TGTGCCAGTTCCCCGGGACAGAAAACAAACACTGAAGCTTTCTTT
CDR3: CASSPGQKTNTEAFF

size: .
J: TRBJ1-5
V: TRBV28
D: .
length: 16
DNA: TGTGCCAGCAGTTTATGGGCCGGGGGGGGAGGACAGCCCCAGCATTTT
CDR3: CASSLWAGGGGQPQHF

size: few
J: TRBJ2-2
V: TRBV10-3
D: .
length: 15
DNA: TGTGCCACCCGTGGAGACGGACTGAACACCGGGGAGCTGTTTTTT
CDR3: CATRGDGLNTGELFF

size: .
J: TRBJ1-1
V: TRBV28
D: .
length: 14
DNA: TGTGCCAGCAGACCTATCCGGGTGAACACTGAAGCTTTCTTT
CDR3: CASRPIRVNTEAFF

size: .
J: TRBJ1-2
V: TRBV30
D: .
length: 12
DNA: TGTGCCTGGACGCCGGGAAACTATGGCTACACCTTC
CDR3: CAWTPGNYGYTF

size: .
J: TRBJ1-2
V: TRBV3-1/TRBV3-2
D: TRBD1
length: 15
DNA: TGTGCCAGCAGCCAAGTCCGGACAGGGGGCTATGGCTACACCTTC
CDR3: CASSQVRTGGYGYTF

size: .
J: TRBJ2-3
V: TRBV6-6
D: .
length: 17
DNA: TGTGCCAGCAGGCGAGCCCCAGGCGCTCCTAGCACAGATACGCAGTATTTT
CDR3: CASRRAPGAPSTDTQYF

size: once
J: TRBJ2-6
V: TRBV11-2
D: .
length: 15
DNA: TGTGCCAGCAGTCGGAACAGGGTCGGGGCCAACGTCCTGACTTTC
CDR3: CASSRNRVGANVLTF

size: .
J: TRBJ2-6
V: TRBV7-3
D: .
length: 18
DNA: TGTGCCAGCAGCTTCAAGGCAGGGCAGGGATCTGGGGCCAACGTCCTGACTTTC
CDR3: CASSFKAGQGSGANVLTF

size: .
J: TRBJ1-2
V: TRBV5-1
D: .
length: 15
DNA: TGCGCCAGCAGCCCGGACACCCTTATATCGTATGGCTACACCTTC
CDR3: CASSPDTLISYGYTF

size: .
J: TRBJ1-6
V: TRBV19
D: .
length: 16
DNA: TGTGCCAGTAACGATCATACTGGGGGGATAGGTTCACCCCTCCACTTT
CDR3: CASNDHTGGIGSPLHF

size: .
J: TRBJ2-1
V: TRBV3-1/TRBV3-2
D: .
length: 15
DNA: TGTGCCAGCAGCGCCCGGGACTCCACCTACAATGAGCAGTTCTTC
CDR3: CASSARDSTYNEQFF

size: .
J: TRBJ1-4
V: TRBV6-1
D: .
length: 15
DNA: TGTGCCAGCAGTGAGGACTCGCCCCAACCTAGAAAACTGTTTTTT
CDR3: CASSEDSPQPRKLFF

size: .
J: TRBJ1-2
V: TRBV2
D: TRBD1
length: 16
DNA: TGTGCCAGCAGTGATCCCGACAGGGGACTCTACTATGGCTACACCTTC
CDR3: CASSDPDRGLYYGYTF

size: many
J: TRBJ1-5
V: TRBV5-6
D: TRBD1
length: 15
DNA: TGTGCCAGCAGCGCAGGACAGGGGCCTTATCAGCCCCAGCATTTT
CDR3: CASSAGQGPYQPQHF

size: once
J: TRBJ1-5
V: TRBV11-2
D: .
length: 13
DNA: TGTGCCAGCAGCTTAGACTTCGGTCAGCCCCAGCATTTT
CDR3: CASSLDFGQPQHF

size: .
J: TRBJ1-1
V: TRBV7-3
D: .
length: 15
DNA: TGTGCCAGCAGCTTAAGATCCGGACAGTCCACTGAAGCTTTCTTT
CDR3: CASSLRSGQSTEAFF

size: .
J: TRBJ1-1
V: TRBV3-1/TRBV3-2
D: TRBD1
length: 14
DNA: TGTGCCAGCAGCCATGGGACAGTGAACACTGAAGCTTTCTTT
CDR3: CASSHGTVNTEAFF

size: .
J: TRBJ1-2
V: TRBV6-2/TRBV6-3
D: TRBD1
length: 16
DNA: TGTGCCAGCAGTAGGGACAGCGGTGAAGCGAACTATGGCTACACCTTC
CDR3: CASSRDSGEANYGYTF

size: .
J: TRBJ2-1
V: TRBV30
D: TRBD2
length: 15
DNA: TGTGCCTGGAGTATTACGGGACTAGCCTCCAATGAGCAGTTCTTC
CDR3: CAWSITGLASNEQFF

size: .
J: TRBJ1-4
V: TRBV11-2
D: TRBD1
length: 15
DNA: TGTGCCAGCAGCAAAGGAGACAGGGACGGAGGAAAACTGTTTTTT
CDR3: CASSKGDRDGGKLFF

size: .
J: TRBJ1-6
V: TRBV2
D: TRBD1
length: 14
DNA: TGTGCCAGCAGAGGGACAGGGGGTGATTCACCCCTCCACTTT
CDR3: CASRGTGGDSPLHF

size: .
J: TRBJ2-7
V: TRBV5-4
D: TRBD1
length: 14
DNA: TGTGCCAGCAGCTTGACAGGGGGTCCCTACGAGCAGTACTTC
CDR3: CASSLTGGPYEQYF